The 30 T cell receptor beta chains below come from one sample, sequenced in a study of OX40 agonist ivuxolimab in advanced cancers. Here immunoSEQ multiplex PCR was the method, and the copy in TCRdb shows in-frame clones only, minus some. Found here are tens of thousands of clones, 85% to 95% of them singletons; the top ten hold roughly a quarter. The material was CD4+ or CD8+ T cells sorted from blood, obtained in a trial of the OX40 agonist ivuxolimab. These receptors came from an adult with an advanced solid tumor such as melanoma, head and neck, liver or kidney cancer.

The CDR3 coding sequence is TGTGCCAGCAGCTTCGAAGGCGGTCAGCCCCAGCATTTT. It is translated as CASSFEGGQPQHF. V is TRBV7-6 and J is TRBJ1-5; D not certain. CDR1 and CDR2 from the germline V gene are SGHVS and FNYEAQ. This CDR3 is 13 amino acids long. V was trimmed by 3 bases and J by 6 bases, leaving 9 bases between them.

The CDR3 DNA reads TGTGCCATCAGCGACAGTTCCTACGAGCAGTACTTC. Protein: CAISDSSYEQYF. This rearrangement joins TRBV10-3 to TRBJ2-7; D is possibly TRBD1 (5 bases). The CDR3 covers 12 residues. CDR1 and CDR2 from the germline V gene are ENHRY and SYGVKD. Trimming removed 6 bases from V and 1 base from J, with 7 bases in between.

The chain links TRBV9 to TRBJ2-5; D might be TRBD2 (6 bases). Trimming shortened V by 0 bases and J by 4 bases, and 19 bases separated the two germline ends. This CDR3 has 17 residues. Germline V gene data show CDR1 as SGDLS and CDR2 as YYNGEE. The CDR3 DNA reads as TGTGCCAGCAGCGTAGAAGGCGGGGCTAGTGCTGTAGAGACCCAGTACTTC. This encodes CASSVEGGASAVETQYF.

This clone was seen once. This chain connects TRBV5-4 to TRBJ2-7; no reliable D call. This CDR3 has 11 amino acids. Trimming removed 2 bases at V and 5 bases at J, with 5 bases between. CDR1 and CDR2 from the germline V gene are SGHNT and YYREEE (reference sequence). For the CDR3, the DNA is TGTGCCAGCAGCTTAAGAGACGAGCAGTACTTC. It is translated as CASSLRDEQYF.

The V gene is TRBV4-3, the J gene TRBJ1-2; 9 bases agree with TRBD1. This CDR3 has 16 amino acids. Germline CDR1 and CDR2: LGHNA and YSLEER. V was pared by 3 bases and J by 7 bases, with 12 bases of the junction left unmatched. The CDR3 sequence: CASSHVLGQGFLGYTF. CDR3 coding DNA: TGCGCCAGCAGCCATGTCTTGGGACAGGGATTCCTTGGCTACACCTTC.

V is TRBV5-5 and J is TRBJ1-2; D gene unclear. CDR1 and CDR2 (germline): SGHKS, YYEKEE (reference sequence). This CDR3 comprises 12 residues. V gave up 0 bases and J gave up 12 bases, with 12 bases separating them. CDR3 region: CASSLDGRPDTF. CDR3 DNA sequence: TGTGCCAGCAGCTTGGATGGCAGGCCGGACACCTTC.

CDR3 region: CASSILAADLNTEAFF. DNA of the CDR3: TGCGCCAGCAGCATACTGGCAGCCGATTTGAACACTGAAGCTTTCTTT. The chain is built from TRBV5-1 and TRBJ1-1, with D unclear. Per germline, CDR1 SGHRS and CDR2 YFSETQ. This CDR3 has 16 amino acids. V was cut by 4 bases and J by 0 bases, with 16 bases left in between.

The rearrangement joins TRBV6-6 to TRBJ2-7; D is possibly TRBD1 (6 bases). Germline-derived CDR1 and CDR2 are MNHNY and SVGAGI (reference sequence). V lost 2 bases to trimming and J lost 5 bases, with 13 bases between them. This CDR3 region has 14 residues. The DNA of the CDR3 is TGTGCCAGCAGTTACGGTTACAGGGTCCACGAGCAGTACTTC. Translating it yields CASSYGYRVHEQYF.

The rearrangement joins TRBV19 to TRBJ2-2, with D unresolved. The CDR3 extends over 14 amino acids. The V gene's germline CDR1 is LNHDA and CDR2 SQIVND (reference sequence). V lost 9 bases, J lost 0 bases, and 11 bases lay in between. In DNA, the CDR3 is TGTGCCAGCTCTCCTTTCGCGAACACCGGGGAGCTGTTTTTT. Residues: CASSPFANTGELFF. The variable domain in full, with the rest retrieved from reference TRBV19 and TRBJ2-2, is DGGITQSPKYLFRKEGQNVTLSCEQNLNHDAMYWYRQDPGQGLRLIYYSQIVNDFQKGDIAEGYSVSREKKESFPLTVTSAQKNPTAFYLCASSPFANTGELFFGEGSRLTVL.

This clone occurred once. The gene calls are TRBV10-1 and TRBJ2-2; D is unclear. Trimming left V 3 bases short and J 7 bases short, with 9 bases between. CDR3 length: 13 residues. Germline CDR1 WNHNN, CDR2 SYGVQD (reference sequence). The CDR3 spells CASSDGDLGELFF. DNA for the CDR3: TGCGCCAGCAGTGACGGAGATCTCGGGGAGCTGTTTTTT.

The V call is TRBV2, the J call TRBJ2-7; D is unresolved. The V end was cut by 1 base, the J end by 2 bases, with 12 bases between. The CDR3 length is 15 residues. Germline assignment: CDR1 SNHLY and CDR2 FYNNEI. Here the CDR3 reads CASSEGADRAYEQYF. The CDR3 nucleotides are TGTGCCAGCAGTGAAGGGGCGGATAGGGCCTACGAGCAGTACTTC. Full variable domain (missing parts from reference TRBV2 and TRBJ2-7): EPEVTQTPSHQVTQMGQEVILRCVPISNHLYFYWYRQILGQKVEFLVSFYNNEISEKSEIFDDQFSVERPDGSNFTLKIRSTKLEDSAMYFCASSEGADRAYEQYFGPGTRLTVT.

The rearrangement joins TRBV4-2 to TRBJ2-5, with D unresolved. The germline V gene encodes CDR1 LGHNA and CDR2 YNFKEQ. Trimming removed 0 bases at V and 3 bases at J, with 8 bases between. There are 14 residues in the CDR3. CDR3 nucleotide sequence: TGTGCCAGCAGCCAAGACCCCCTGAAAGAGACCCAGTACTTC. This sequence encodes CASSQDPLKETQYF.

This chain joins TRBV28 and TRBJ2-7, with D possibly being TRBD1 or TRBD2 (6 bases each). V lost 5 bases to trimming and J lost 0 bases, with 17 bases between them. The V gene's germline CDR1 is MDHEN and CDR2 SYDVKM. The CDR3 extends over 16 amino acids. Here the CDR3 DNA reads TGTGCCAGCAGTCCACGATGGGGGGCTAACTCCTACGAGCAGTACTTC. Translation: CASSPRWGANSYEQYF.

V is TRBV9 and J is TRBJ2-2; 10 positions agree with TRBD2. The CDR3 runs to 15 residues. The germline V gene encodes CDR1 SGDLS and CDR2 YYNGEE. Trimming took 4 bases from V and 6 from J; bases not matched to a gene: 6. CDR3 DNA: TGTGCCAGCAGCCCTACTAGCGGGATGGCCGGGGAGCTGTTTTTT. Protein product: CASSPTSGMAGELFF.

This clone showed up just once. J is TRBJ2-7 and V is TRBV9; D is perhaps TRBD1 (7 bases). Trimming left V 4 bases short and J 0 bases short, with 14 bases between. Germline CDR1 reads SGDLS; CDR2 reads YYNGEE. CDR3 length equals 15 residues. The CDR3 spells CASSLGGDSSYEQYF. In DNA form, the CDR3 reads TGTGCCAGCAGCCTAGGAGGGGACAGCTCCTACGAGCAGTACTTC.

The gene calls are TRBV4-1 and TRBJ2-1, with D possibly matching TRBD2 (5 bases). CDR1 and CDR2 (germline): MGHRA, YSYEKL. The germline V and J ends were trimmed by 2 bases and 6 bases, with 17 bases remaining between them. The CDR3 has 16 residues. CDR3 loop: CASSQPNPPGFNEQFF. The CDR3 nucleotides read TGCGCCAGCAGCCAACCCAATCCTCCGGGGTTCAATGAGCAGTTCTTC.

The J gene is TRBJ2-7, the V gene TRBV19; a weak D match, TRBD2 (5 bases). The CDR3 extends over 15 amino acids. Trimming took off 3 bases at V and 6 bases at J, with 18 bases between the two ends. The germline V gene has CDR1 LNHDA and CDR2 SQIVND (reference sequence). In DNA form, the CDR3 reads TGTGCCAGTAGTATTAGCGAGGCTCCGGGGTCCGAGCAGTACTTC. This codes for CASSISEAPGSEQYF.

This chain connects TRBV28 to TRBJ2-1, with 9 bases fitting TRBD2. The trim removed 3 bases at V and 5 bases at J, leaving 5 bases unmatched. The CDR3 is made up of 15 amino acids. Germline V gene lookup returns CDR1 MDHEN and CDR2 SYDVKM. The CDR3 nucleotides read TGTGCCAGCAGTTTGTGGCTAGCGGGAAACAATGAGCAGTTCTTC. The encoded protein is CASSLWLAGNNEQFF.

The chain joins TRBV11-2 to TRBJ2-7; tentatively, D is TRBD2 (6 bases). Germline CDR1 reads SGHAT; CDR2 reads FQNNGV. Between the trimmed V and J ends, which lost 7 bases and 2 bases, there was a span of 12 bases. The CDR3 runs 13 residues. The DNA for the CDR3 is TGTGCCAGCACCATAACGGGGGCCTACGAGCAGTACTTC. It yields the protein CASTITGAYEQYF.

The CDR3 here is CASSAGTGENTIYF. DNA for the CDR3: TGTGCCAGCAGCGCCGGGACAGGGGAAAACACCATATATTTT. The chain links TRBV5-5 to TRBJ1-3; 10 bases are a match to TRBD1. CDR1 and CDR2 from the germline V gene are SGHKS and YYEKEE (reference sequence). With 4 bases clipped from V and 6 bases from J, the junction kept 4 bases outside the gene matches. The CDR3 is made up of 14 amino acids.

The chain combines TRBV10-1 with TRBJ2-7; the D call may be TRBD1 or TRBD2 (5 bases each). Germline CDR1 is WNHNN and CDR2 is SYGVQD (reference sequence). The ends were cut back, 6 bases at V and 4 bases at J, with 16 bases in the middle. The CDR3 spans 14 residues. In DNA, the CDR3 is TGCGCCAGCAGCCAGGGCCGCAGGGAGTACGAGCAGTACTTC. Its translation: CASSQGRREYEQYF.

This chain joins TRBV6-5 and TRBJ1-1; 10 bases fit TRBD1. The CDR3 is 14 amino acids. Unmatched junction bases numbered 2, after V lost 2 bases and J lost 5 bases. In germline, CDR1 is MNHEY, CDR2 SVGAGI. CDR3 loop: CASSYEGQGTEAFF. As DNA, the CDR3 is TGTGCCAGCAGTTACGAGGGACAGGGGACTGAAGCTTTCTTT.

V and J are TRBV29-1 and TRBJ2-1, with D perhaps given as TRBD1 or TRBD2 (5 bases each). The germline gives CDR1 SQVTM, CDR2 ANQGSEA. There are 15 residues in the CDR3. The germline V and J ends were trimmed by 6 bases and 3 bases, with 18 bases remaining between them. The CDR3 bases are TGCAGCGTGGACACTGGGGCGGGTCTCTACAATGAGCAGTTCTTC. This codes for CSVDTGAGLYNEQFF.

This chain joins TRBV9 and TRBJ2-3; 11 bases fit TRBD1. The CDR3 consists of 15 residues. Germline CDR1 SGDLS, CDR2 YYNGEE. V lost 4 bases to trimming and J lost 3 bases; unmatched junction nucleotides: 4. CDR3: CASSRTGGRTDTQYF. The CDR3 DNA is TGTGCCAGCAGCAGGACAGGGGGCCGAACAGATACGCAGTATTTT.

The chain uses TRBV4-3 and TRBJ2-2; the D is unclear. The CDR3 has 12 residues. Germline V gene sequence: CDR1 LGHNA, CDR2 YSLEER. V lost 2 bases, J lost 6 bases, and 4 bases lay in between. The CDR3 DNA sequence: TGCGCCAGCAGCCAATTTTCCGGGGAGCTGTTTTTT. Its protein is CASSQFSGELFF.

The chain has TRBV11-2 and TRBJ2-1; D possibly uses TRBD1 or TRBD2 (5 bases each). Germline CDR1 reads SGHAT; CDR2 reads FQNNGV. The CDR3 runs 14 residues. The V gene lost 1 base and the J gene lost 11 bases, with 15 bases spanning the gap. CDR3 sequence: CASSLAPQGRQQFF. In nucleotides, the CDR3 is TGTGCCAGCAGCTTAGCGCCGCAGGGACGGCAGCAGTTCTTC.

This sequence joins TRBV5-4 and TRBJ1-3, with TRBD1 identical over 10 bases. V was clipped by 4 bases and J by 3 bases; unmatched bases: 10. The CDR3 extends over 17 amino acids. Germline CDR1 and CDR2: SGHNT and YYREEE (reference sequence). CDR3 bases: TGTGCCAGCAGCGCTTTAGGACAGGGGGACGGTGGAAACACCATATATTTT. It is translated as CASSALGQGDGGNTIYF.

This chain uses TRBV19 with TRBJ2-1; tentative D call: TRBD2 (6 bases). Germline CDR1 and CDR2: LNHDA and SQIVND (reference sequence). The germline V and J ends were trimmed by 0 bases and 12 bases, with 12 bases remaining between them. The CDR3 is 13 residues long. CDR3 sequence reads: CASSIEMGDWQFF. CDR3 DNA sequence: TGTGCCAGTAGTATAGAAATGGGGGACTGGCAGTTCTTC.

CDR3 amino acids: CASSDRQYDTEAFF. The CDR3, as DNA: TGCGCCAGCAGTGACCGACAGTACGACACTGAAGCTTTCTTT. The J gene is TRBJ1-1, the V gene TRBV10-1; maybe TRBD1 (5 bases). The CDR3 is 14 residues long. Germline assignment: CDR1 WNHNN and CDR2 SYGVQD (reference sequence). Trimming took 3 bases from V and 3 from J, leaving 11 bases between them.

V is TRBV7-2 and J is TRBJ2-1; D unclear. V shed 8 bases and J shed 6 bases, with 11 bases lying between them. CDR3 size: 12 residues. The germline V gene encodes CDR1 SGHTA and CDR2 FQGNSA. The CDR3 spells CASYGTINEQFF. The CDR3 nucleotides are TGTGCCAGCTATGGAACAATCAATGAGCAGTTCTTC.